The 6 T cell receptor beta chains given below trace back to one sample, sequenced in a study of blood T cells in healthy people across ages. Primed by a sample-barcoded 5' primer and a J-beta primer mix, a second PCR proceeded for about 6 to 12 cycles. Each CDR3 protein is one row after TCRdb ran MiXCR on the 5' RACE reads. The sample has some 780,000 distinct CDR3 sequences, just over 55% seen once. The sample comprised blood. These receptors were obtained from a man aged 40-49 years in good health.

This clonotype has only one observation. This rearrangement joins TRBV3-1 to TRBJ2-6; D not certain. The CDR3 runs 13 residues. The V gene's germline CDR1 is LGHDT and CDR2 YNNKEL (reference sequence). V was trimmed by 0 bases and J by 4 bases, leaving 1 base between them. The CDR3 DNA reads TGTGCCAGCAGCCAAGAGGGGGCCAACGTCCTGACTTTC. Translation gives CASSQEGANVLTF.

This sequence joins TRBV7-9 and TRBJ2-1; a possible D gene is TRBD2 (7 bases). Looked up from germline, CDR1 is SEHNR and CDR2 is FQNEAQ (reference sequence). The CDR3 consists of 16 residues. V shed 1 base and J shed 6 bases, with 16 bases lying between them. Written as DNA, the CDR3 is TGTGCCAGCAGCTTAGAGGGGGGAGGGAGACCCAATGAGCAGTTCTTC. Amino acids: CASSLEGGGRPNEQFF.

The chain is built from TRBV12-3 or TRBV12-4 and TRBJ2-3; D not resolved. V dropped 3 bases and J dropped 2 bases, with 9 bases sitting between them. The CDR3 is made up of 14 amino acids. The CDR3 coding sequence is TGTGCCAGCAGTTTTCCGGCTAACACAGATACGCAGTATTTT. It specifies CASSFPANTDTQYF.

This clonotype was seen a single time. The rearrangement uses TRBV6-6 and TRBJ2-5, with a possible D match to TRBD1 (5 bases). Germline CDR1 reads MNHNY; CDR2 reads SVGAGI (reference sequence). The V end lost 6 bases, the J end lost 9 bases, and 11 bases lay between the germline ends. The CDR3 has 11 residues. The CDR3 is CASRQGWSQYF. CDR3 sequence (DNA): TGTGCCAGCAGGCAGGGATGGTCCCAGTACTTC.

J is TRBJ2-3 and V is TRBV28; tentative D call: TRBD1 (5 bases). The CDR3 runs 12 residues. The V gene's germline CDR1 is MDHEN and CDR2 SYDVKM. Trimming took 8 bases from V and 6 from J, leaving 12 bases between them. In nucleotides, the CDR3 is TGTGCCAGCGGACAACGGTCTGATACGCAGTATTTT. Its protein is CASGQRSDTQYF.

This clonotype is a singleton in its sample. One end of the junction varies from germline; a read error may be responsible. CDR3 DNA: TGTGCCAGTAGTGATGAAACAGGGGGCTTCTATGAAAAACTGTTTTTT. Encoded protein: CASSDETGGFYEKLFF. The chain links TRBV25-1 to TRBJ1-4, with 9 bases that match TRBD1. Looked up from germline, CDR1 is MGHDK and CDR2 is SYGVNS. The CDR3 extends over 16 amino acids. The full variable domain, with the rest looked up from reference TRBV25-1 and TRBJ1-4, is EADIYQTPRYLVIGTGKKITLECSQTMGHDKMYWYQQDPGMELHLIHYSYGVNSTEKGDLSSESTVSRIRTEHFPLTLESARPSHTSQYLCASSDETGGFYEKLFFGSGTQLSVL.